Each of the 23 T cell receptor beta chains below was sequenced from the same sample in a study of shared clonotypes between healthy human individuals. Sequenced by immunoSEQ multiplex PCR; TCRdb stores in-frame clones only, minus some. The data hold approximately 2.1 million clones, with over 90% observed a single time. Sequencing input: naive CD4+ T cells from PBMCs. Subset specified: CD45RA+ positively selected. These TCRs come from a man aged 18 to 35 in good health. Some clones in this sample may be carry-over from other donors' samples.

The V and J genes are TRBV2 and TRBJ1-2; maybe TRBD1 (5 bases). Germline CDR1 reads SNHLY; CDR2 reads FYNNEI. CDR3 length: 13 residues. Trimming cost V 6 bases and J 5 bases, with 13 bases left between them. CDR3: CASRGTDNYGYTF. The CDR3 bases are TGTGCCAGCAGGGGGACCGATAATTATGGCTACACCTTC.

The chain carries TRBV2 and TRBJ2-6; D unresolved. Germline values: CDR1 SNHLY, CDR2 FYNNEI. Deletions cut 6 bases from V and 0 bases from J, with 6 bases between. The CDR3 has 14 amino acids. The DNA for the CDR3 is TGTGCCAGCAGGCCCAGCTCTGGGGCCAACGTCCTGACTTTC. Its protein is CASRPSSGANVLTF.

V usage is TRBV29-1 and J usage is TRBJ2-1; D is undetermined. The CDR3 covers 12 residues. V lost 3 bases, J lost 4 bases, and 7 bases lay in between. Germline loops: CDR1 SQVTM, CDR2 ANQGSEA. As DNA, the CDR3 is TGCAGCGTTGAGAATAATTACAATGAGCAGTTCTTC. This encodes CSVENNYNEQFF.

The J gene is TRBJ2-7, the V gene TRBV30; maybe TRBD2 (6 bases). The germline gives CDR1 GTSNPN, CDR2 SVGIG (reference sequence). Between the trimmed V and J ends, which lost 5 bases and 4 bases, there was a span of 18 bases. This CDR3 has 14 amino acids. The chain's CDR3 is CAWGGSGRSYEQYF. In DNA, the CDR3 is TGTGCCTGGGGGGGGTCGGGAAGGTCATACGAGCAGTACTTC.

The CDR3 bases are TGCGCCAGCAGCTCGATGGGACTGAGGGGTGAGCAGTTCTTC. Translated, it gives CASSSMGLRGEQFF. The rearrangement joins TRBV5-1 to TRBJ2-1; D is perhaps TRBD2 (6 bases). Deletions cut 3 bases from V and 9 bases from J, with 16 bases between. Germline V gene data show CDR1 as SGHRS and CDR2 as YFSETQ. The CDR3 runs to 14 residues.

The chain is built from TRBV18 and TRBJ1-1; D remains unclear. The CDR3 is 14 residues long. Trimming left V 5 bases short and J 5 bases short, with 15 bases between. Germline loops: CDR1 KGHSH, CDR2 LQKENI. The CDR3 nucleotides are TGTGCCAGCTCAGCGGGCCCGGATGCGACTGAAGCTTTCTTT. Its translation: CASSAGPDATEAFF.

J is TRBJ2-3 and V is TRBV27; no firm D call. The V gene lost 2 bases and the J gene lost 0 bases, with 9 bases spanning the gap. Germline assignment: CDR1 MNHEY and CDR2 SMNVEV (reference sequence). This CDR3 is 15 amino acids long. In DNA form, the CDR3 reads TGTGCCAGCAGTTTACACCGGTCTAGCACAGATACGCAGTATTTT. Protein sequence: CASSLHRSSTDTQYF.

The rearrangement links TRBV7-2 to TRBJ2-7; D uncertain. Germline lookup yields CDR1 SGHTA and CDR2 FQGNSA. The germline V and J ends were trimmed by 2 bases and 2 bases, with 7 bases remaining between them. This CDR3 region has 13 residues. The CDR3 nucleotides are TGTGCCAGCAGCTTATCGGTCCCCTACGAGCAGTACTTC. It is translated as CASSLSVPYEQYF.

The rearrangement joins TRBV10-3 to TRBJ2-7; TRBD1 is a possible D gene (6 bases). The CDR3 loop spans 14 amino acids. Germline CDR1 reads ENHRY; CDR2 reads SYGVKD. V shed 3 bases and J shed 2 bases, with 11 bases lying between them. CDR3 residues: CAISDRGDTYEQYF. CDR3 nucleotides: TGTGCCATCAGTGACAGGGGTGACACCTACGAGCAGTACTTC.

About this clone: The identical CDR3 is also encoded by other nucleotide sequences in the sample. The CDR3 nucleotides are TGCGCCAGCAGTCCCAGTGACACCGGGGAGCTGTTTTTT. This gives the protein CASSPSDTGELFF. This chain uses TRBV5-1 with TRBJ2-2; no clear D gene. The V gene lost 5 bases and the J gene lost 3 bases, with 8 bases spanning the gap. The germline V gene encodes CDR1 SGHRS and CDR2 YFSETQ. This CDR3 region has 13 residues.

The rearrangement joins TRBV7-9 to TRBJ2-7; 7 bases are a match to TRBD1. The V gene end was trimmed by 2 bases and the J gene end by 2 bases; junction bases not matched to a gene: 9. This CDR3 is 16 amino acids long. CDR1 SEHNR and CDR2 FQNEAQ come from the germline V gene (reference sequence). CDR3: CASSLPFGQDPYEQYF. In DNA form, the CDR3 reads TGTGCCAGCAGCTTACCTTTCGGACAGGATCCCTACGAGCAGTACTTC.

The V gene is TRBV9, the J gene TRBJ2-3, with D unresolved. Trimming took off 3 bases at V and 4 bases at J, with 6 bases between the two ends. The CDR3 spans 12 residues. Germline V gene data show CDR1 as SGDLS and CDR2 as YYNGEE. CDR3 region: CASSAWADTQYF. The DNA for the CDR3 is TGTGCCAGCAGCGCCTGGGCAGATACGCAGTATTTT.

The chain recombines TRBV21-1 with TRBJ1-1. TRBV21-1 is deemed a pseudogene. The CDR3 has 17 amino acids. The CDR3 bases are TGTGCCAGCAGCAAAGCGGCCGGCGGGGGTATGAACACTGAAGCTTTCTTT. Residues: CASSKAAGGGMNTEAFF.

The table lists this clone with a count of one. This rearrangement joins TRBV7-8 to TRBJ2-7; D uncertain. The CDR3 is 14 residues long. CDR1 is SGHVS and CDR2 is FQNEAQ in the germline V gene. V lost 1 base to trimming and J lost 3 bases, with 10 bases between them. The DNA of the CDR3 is TGTGCCAGCAGCTTAGAAGGTAACCACTACGAGCAGTACTTC. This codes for CASSLEGNHYEQYF. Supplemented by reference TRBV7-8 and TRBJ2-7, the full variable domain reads GAGVSQSPRYKVAKRGQDVALRCDPISGHVSLFWYQQALGQGPEFLTYFQNEAQLDKSGLPSDRFFAERPEGSVSTLKIQRTQQEDSAVYLCASSLEGNHYEQYFGPGTRLTVT.

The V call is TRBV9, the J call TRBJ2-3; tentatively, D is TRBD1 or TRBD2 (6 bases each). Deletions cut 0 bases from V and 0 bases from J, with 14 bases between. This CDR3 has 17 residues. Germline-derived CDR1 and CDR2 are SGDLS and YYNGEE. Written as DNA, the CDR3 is TGTGCCAGCAGCGTAGGGGGGGCCGGTACTAGCACAGATACGCAGTATTTT. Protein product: CASSVGGAGTSTDTQYF.

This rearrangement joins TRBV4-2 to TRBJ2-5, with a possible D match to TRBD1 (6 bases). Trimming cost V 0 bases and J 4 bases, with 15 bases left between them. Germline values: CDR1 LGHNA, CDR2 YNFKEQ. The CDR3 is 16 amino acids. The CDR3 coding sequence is TGTGCCAGCAGCCAAGAAATACAGGGCCGCCGAGAGACCCAGTACTTC. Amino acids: CASSQEIQGRRETQYF.

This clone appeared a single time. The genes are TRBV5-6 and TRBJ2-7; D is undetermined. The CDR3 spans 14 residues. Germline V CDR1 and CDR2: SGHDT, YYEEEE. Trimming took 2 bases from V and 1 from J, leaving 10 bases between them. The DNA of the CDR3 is TGTGCCAGCAGCTTAGGAGATCGTTCCTACGAGCAGTACTTC. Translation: CASSLGDRSYEQYF.

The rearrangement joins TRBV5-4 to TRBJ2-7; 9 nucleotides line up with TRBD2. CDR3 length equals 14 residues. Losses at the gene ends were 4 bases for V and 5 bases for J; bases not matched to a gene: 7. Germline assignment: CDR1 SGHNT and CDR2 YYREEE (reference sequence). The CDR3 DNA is TGTGCCAGCAGCAGTAGCGGGAGTATCGACGAGCAGTACTTC. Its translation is CASSSSGSIDEQYF.

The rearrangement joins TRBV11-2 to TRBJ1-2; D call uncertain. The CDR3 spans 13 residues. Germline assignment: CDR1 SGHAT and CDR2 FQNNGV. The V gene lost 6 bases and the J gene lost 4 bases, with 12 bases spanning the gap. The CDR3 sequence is CASSMPGVYGYTF. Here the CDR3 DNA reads TGTGCCAGCAGTATGCCCGGGGTCTATGGCTACACCTTC.

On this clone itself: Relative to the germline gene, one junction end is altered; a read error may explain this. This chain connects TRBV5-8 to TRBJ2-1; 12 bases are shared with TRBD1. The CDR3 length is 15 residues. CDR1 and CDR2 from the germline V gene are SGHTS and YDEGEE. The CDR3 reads CASSPAGDRGLVWVF. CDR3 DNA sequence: TGTGCCAGCAGCCCCGCCGGGGACAGGGGGCTCGTCTGGGTCTTC.

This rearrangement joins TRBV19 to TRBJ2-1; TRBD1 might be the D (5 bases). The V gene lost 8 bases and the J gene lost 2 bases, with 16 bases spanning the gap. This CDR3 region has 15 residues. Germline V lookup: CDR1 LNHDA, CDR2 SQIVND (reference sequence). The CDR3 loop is CASEKTVHTYNEQFF. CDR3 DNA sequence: TGTGCCAGTGAAAAGACAGTCCACACCTACAATGAGCAGTTCTTC.

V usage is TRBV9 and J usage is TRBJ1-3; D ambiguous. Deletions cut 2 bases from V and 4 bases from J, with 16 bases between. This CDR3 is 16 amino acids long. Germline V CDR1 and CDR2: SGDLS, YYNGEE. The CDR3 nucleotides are TGTGCCAGCAGCGTTGGGCCCCAGTTTGAGGGAAACACCATATATTTT. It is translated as CASSVGPQFEGNTIYF.

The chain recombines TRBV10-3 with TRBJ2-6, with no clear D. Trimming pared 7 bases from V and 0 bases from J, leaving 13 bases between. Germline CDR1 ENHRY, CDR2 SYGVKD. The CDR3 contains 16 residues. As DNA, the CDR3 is TGTGCCATCAACCCGACTTCAGTCTCTGGGGCCAACGTCCTGACTTTC. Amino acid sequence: CAINPTSVSGANVLTF.